This T cell receptor beta chain originates from a study of blood T cell repertoires in COVID-19. About the research overall: Samples taken during acute and convalescent COVID-19 were collected in the United States, Italy and Spain. The cDNA or gDNA used as material had been derived from T cells, B-cell-depleted T cells, or PBMCs.

The CDR3 length is 14 residues. Trimming removed 4 bases at V and 5 bases at J, with 12 bases between. Per germline, CDR1 LGHDT and CDR2 YNNKEL (reference sequence). The data were produced by immunoSEQ multiplex PCR, yet TCRdb's version contains in-frame clones alone and is incomplete. This table has more than 75,000 clones, roughly 84% appearing once. The chain carries TRBV3-1 (or the pseudogene TRBV3-2) and TRBJ2-1, with D perhaps matching TRBD1 (7 bases). This clonotype was sampled from a man aged 55 to 69 with acute or convalescent COVID-19. The specimen sequenced was peripheral blood. The CDR3, as DNA: TGTGCCAGCAGCCCGCGGGGACAGCACAATGAGCAGTTCTTC. Its protein is CASSPRGQHNEQFF.